Shown below are 20 T cell receptor beta chains from a single sample sequenced in a study of T cells in Graves' hyperthyroidism and ophthalmopathy. Amplification targeted TCR beta CDR3 regions from RNA transcripts. When the TCR CDR3 underwent first-round RT-PCR, the HTBI primer set was used. TCRdb itself ran the multiplex PCR reads through MiXCR, one entry per CDR3 protein. Altogether hundreds of thousands of distinct CDR3 sequences are present, roughly 20% being singletons, with the ten largest covering approximately 15%. The sample consisted of blood. The receptors were sampled from a woman in her fifties or sixties with Graves' hyperthyroidism that later progressed to Graves' ophthalmopathy.

This clonotype occurred a few times. The CDR3, as DNA: TGTGCCAGCAGCTTAGTGGGTAGGGGGAGCACTGAAGCTTTCTTT. Protein product: CASSLVGRGSTEAFF. J is TRBJ1-1 and V is TRBV7-9; possible D gene TRBD1, 6 bases. V shed 1 base and J shed 4 bases, with 13 bases lying between them. Germline V CDR1 and CDR2: SEHNR, FQNEAQ (reference sequence). The CDR3 spans 15 residues. Using reference TRBV7-9 and TRBJ1-1 for the parts outside the CDR3, the full variable domain is DTGVSQNPRHKITKRGQNVTFRCDPISEHNRLYWYRQTLGQGPEFLTYFQNEAQLEKSRLLSDRFSAERPKGSFSTLEIQRTEQGDSAMYLCASSLVGRGSTEAFFGQGTRLTVV.

This clonotype turned up a few times. V and J are TRBV12-3 or TRBV12-4 and TRBJ1-2, with a weak D call TRBD1 (6 bases). The CDR3 is 13 amino acids. Trimming took off 7 bases at V and 2 bases at J, with 11 bases between the two ends. The CDR3 spells CASTLDRNYGYTF. In DNA form, the CDR3 reads TGTGCCAGCACGCTGGACAGAAACTATGGCTACACCTTC.

With regard to this clonotype: With a much larger clone just one base away, this may be a read error. The rearrangement joins TRBV5-1 to TRBJ1-1; 9 bases align to TRBD1. The CDR3 loop spans 13 amino acids. CDR1 is SGHRS, CDR2 YFSETQ, per germline. The CDR3: CASAQGADTAAFF. The CDR3 nucleotides read TGCGCCAGCGCACAGGGGGCTGACACTGCAGCTTTCTTT.

This clonotype was seen more than once but under ten times. The chain uses TRBV30 and TRBJ2-7, with unresolved D. The CDR3 covers 15 residues. The V end was cut by 0 bases, the J end by 6 bases, with 18 bases between. The germline gives CDR1 GTSNPN, CDR2 SVGIG (reference sequence). The CDR3: CAWSVLGQVISEQYF. DNA for the CDR3: TGTGCCTGGAGTGTCTTAGGCCAGGTGATTTCCGAGCAGTACTTC.

A few counts support this clonotype. This sequence joins TRBV11-2 and TRBJ1-2; TRBD1 matches at 7 bases. Germline CDR1 SGHAT, CDR2 FQNNGV. Trimming took 6 bases from V and 3 from J; bases not matched to a gene: 10. The CDR3 spans 15 residues. The CDR3 DNA follows: TGTGCCAGCAGACCACAGGGGTTCCATGACTATGGCTACACCTTC. It is translated as CASRPQGFHDYGYTF.

V gene TRBV5-5 combines with J gene TRBJ2-6; 11 bases agree with TRBD2. CDR3 size: 17 residues. Germline V lookup: CDR1 SGHKS, CDR2 YYEKEE (reference sequence). Losses at the gene ends were 2 bases for V and 1 base for J; bases not matched to a gene: 2. In DNA, the CDR3 is TGTGCCAGCAGCTTTAGCGGGGGGGCATCTGGGGCCAACGTCCTGACTTTC. Translation gives CASSFSGGASGANVLTF.

This sequence joins TRBV6-1 and TRBJ2-3; a possible D gene is TRBD1 (6 bases). Germline values: CDR1 MNHNS, CDR2 SASEGT. Trimming left V 5 bases short and J 8 bases short, with 14 bases between. The CDR3 length is 13 residues. The CDR3 loop reads CASSPTGSATQYF. The DNA for the CDR3 is TGTGCCAGCAGTCCTACAGGGTCAGCTACGCAGTATTTT.

This clonotype was picked up many times. This chain uses TRBV20-1 with TRBJ2-1; 11 bases fit TRBD2. The CDR3 extends over 16 amino acids. Germline values: CDR1 DFQATT, CDR2 SNEGSKA (reference sequence). The trim removed 5 bases at V and 4 bases at J, leaving 10 bases unmatched. CDR3 nucleotides: TGCAGTGCTGGTCTAGCGGGGGGCCCCCTTTACAATGAGCAGTTCTTC. This encodes CSAGLAGGPLYNEQFF.

This clonotype came up a few times. This rearrangement joins TRBV28 to TRBJ1-6; possible D gene TRBD1, 6 bases. V was pared by 4 bases and J by 6 bases, with 13 bases between. The germline CDR1 and CDR2 sequences are MDHEN and SYDVKM. There are 15 residues in the CDR3. The CDR3 reads CASSSRGLGNSPLHF. In DNA form, the CDR3 reads TGTGCCAGCAGTTCCAGGGGTTTAGGTAATTCACCCCTCCACTTT.

The chain has TRBV28 and TRBJ1-2; TRBD1 matches at 8 bases. This CDR3 has 14 amino acids. The V gene's germline CDR1 is MDHEN and CDR2 SYDVKM. The V gene end was trimmed by 6 bases and the J gene end by 3 bases; junction bases not matched to a gene: 6. This CDR3 is CASSLDRGHYGYTF. CDR3 bases: TGTGCCAGCAGCCTCGACAGGGGTCACTATGGCTACACCTTC.

This clonotype was found many times. The genes are TRBV20-1 and TRBJ2-1, with a tentative D call TRBD1 (6 bases). V was clipped by 1 base and J by 2 bases, with 9 bases between them. Germline loops: CDR1 DFQATT, CDR2 SNEGSKA (reference sequence). The CDR3 runs 14 residues. The CDR3 protein is CSARVGGAYNEQFF. Here the CDR3 DNA reads TGCAGTGCTAGAGTTGGGGGCGCCTACAATGAGCAGTTCTTC.

This rearrangement joins TRBV19 to TRBJ1-2, with TRBD1 matching over 7 bases. There are 15 residues in the CDR3. Trimming cost V 4 bases and J 0 bases; bases outside gene matches: 5. Germline CDR1 and CDR2: LNHDA and SQIVND (reference sequence). DNA for the CDR3: TGTGCCAGTAGTACCGACAGGGAAGCTAACTATGGCTACACCTTC. Its translation: CASSTDREANYGYTF.

This clonotype was detected ten times or more. This chain uses TRBV7-8 with TRBJ1-1; 9 nucleotides match TRBD1. Germline V gene lookup returns CDR1 SGHVS and CDR2 FQNEAQ. J lost 6 bases, V lost 5 bases, and 7 bases had no gene match. The CDR3 consists of 14 residues. The CDR3 reads CASSLRQGGAEAFF. CDR3 nucleotides: TGTGCCAGCAGCCTTCGACAGGGGGGCGCTGAAGCTTTCTTT.

This clonotype was seen only a few times. The V gene is TRBV10-3, the J gene TRBJ1-6; 8 bases line up with TRBD1. J was trimmed by 0 bases and V by 4 bases; bases with no gene match: 2. There are 16 residues in the CDR3. Per germline, CDR1 ENHRY and CDR2 SYGVKD. For the CDR3, the DNA is TGTGCCATCAGTGGGGACAGGAGCTCCTATAATTCACCCCTCCACTTT. It yields the protein CAISGDRSSYNSPLHF.

The table lists this clonotype with many counts. The junction does not match germline at one end; this may be a read error. This rearrangement joins TRBV7-7 to TRBJ2-1, with 8 bases lining up with TRBD2. The CDR3 covers 15 residues. CDR1 and CDR2 (germline): SSHAT, FNYEAQ (reference sequence). This CDR3 is CASSLRGGTYNEQFF. The CDR3 DNA is TGTGCTAGCAGCTTACGCGGGGGGACCTACAATGAGCAGTTCTTC.

This clonotype was seen only a few times. V is TRBV6-1 and J is TRBJ2-5; D may correspond to TRBD1 or TRBD2 (6 bases each). Germline lookup yields CDR1 MNHNS and CDR2 SASEGT. The CDR3 totals 13 residues. V gave up 6 bases and J gave up 5 bases, with 13 bases separating them. The CDR3 sequence is CASRIRGGETQYF. CDR3 sequence (DNA): TGTGCCAGCAGGATAAGAGGGGGGGAGACCCAGTACTTC.

There are many counts of this clonotype. The gene calls are TRBV12-3 or TRBV12-4 and TRBJ1-2; 12 positions agree with TRBD1. Trimming took 3 bases from V and 7 from J; bases not matched to a gene: 9. The CDR3 consists of 16 residues. The CDR3 region has the DNA TGTGCCAGCAGTTTCGGGACAGGGGGCAGTTCCGGTGGCTACACCTTC. The encoded protein is CASSFGTGGSSGGYTF.

This clonotype was seen at least ten times. The rearrangement joins TRBV6-1 to TRBJ2-5; 9 bases agree with TRBD2. Unmatched junction bases numbered 4, after V lost 5 bases and J lost 3 bases. Germline-derived CDR1 and CDR2 are MNHNS and SASEGT. CDR3 length equals 14 residues. CDR3 in amino acids: CASSSGTSKETQYF. The CDR3 nucleotides read TGTGCCAGCAGTTCCGGGACTAGCAAAGAGACCCAGTACTTC.

In this sample, this clonotype turned up once. The V call is TRBV15, the J call TRBJ1-5; D not certain. The V gene lost 0 bases and the J gene lost 7 bases, with 7 bases spanning the gap. Germline CDR1 is LNHNV and CDR2 is YYDKDF (reference sequence). The CDR3 loop spans 13 amino acids. The CDR3 nucleotides are TGTGCCACCAGCAGAGAGGTGCGACAGCCCCAGCATTTT. It is translated as CATSREVRQPQHF.

The table lists this clonotype with many counts. The chain combines TRBV12-5 with TRBJ1-2; D is possibly TRBD1 (5 bases). The CDR3 runs to 14 residues. V lost 6 bases and J 7 bases, leaving 18 bases between the germline ends. Germline CDR1 and CDR2: LGHNT and FRNRAP. As DNA, the CDR3 is TGTGCTAGTGGCTTCAGGGTCCCCGGCTTTGGCTACACCTTC. Translating it yields CASGFRVPGFGYTF.